This paragraph reports one T cell receptor beta chain. Profiled with immunoSEQ multiplex PCR; TCRdb holds only in-frame clones, not every one. The sample yields about 50,000 clones, approximately 80% seen once. The data stem from a study of blood T cell repertoires in COVID-19. V was pared by 7 bases and J by 4 bases, with 20 bases between. This CDR3 contains 16 residues. Germline assignment: CDR1 SNHLY and CDR2 FYNNEI. The sample consisted of PBMCs or T cells enriched from blood (not recorded which). This TCR came from a woman aged 45-60 years with acute COVID-19. The gene calls are TRBV2 and TRBJ1-5; D might be TRBD1 (6 bases). The CDR3 DNA follows: TGTGCCAGCACCCTCCAGGGGAGTTCGTGGAATCAGCCCCAGCATTTT. Amino acids: CASTLQGSSWNQPQHF.